Listed here are 26 T cell receptor beta chains from one sample, sequenced in a study of blood T cell repertoires in COVID-19. Sequencing used immunoSEQ multiplex PCR; TCRdb keeps in-frame clones, though not all of them. The table lists 200,000 to 250,000 clones, around 90% of them singletons, with about a tenth in the top ten. Sequencing was carried out using PBMCs or T cells enriched from blood (not recorded which). These receptors were collected from a man younger than 35 with acute COVID-19.

This clone was detected only a few times. The chain is built from TRBV28 and TRBJ2-4; 9 bases align to TRBD1. From germline, CDR1 is MDHEN and CDR2 SYDVKM. The V and J ends lost 3 bases and 1 base, in that order; junction bases with no gene match: 4. The CDR3 contains 16 residues. The CDR3 region is CASSFWTGDAKNIQYF. The DNA for the CDR3 is TGTGCCAGCAGTTTCTGGACAGGGGATGCCAAAAACATTCAGTACTTC.

V gene TRBV7-3 combines with J gene TRBJ1-2; D not resolved. V dropped 0 bases and J dropped 2 bases, with 16 bases sitting between them. The CDR3 length is 17 residues. Germline V gives CDR1 SGHTA, CDR2 FQGTGA. The CDR3 sequence: CASSLTNPDYGNYGYTF. The CDR3 DNA reads as TGTGCCAGCAGCTTAACCAACCCCGACTACGGGAACTATGGCTACACCTTC.

In this sample, this clone turned up once. The chain couples TRBV13 to TRBJ2-5; D is perhaps TRBD2 (5 bases). The CDR3 sequence is 14 residues long. V gave up 10 bases and J gave up 3 bases, with 18 bases separating them. Looked up from germline, CDR1 is PRHDT and CDR2 is FYEKMQ (reference sequence). The CDR3: CATEIMIGKETQYF. The CDR3 DNA reads TGTGCCACCGAGATAATGATCGGGAAAGAGACCCAGTACTTC.

This chain connects TRBV9 to TRBJ2-7; possible D gene TRBD1, 7 bases. Trimming stripped 0 bases from V and 6 bases from J, with 22 bases between. The germline CDR1 and CDR2 sequences are SGDLS and YYNGEE. CDR3 length equals 17 residues. This CDR3 is CASSVDGGGYDVREQYF. CDR3 DNA sequence: TGTGCCAGCAGCGTAGATGGAGGGGGCTACGACGTCCGCGAGCAGTACTTC.

The gene calls are TRBV2 and TRBJ1-5, with unresolved D. V was shortened by 2 bases and J by 7 bases, with 15 bases between the two germline ends. This CDR3 comprises 15 residues. Germline V gives CDR1 SNHLY, CDR2 FYNNEI. The CDR3 nucleotides are TGTGCCAGCAGTGAATATGAGGGCAGGTGGCAGCCCCAGCATTTT. Translated: CASSEYEGRWQPQHF.

This clone was seen a single time. The chain combines TRBV29-1 with TRBJ2-1, with 8 bases that match TRBD2. The CDR3 has 13 amino acids. CDR1 and CDR2 from the germline V gene are SQVTM and ANQGSEA. For the CDR3, the DNA is TGCAGTATCCACAGCGGGAGTTACAATGAGCAGTTCTTC. Translating gives CSIHSGSYNEQFF.

This chain joins TRBV4-2 and TRBJ2-7; a possible D gene is TRBD1 (5 bases). In germline, CDR1 is LGHNA, CDR2 YNFKEQ. The germline V and J ends were trimmed by 2 bases and 10 bases, with 18 bases remaining between them. This CDR3 has 14 amino acids. In DNA, the CDR3 is TGTGCCAGCAGCCAAATCGGTTTAGGGGTCGACCAGTACTTC. Translation gives CASSQIGLGVDQYF.

This chain joins TRBV11-2 and TRBJ2-2; TRBD1 might be the D (6 bases). The CDR3 covers 15 residues. Between the trimmed V and J ends, which lost 1 base and 5 bases, there was a span of 11 bases. Germline V gives CDR1 SGHAT, CDR2 FQNNGV. The CDR3 loop is CASSLVQGWTGELFF. The CDR3 nucleotides read TGTGCCAGCAGCTTAGTTCAGGGGTGGACCGGGGAGCTGTTTTTT.

V is TRBV19 and J is TRBJ2-1; a weak D match, TRBD2 (5 bases). CDR1 LNHDA and CDR2 SQIVND come from the germline V gene (reference sequence). V shed 7 bases and J shed 7 bases, with 20 bases lying between them. This CDR3 has 15 amino acids. In DNA, the CDR3 is TGTGCCAGTACCCAGACGGCCGCAAGGAGGAATGAGCAGTTCTTC. Protein sequence: CASTQTAARRNEQFF.

The table lists this clone with many counts. The chain recombines TRBV2 with TRBJ1-2, with 7 positions matching TRBD1. Looked up from germline, CDR1 is SNHLY and CDR2 is FYNNEI. V lost 5 bases and J lost 3; bases outside the gene matches: 6. The length of the CDR3 is 14 residues. The CDR3 protein is CASSIQGTDYGYTF. CDR3 sequence (DNA): TGTGCCAGCAGTATACAGGGGACGGACTATGGCTACACCTTC.

The chain joins TRBV6-4 to TRBJ2-7; D possibly corresponds to TRBD2 (6 bases). The V and J ends lost 3 bases and 7 bases respectively, with 13 bases between them. The CDR3 covers 13 residues. Germline V gene data show CDR1 as MRHNA and CDR2 as SNTAGT. The CDR3 nucleotides are TGTGCCAGCAGTGAGGAGGGTGCGGGGGAGCAGTACTTC. Its protein product is CASSEEGAGEQYF.

V is TRBV19 and J is TRBJ1-6, with D possibly matching TRBD1 (5 bases). Looked up from germline, CDR1 is LNHDA and CDR2 is SQIVND (reference sequence). The CDR3 is 13 residues long. The V end lost 8 bases, the J end lost 4 bases, and 9 bases lay between the germline ends. This CDR3 is CASQQEYNSPLHF. CDR3 sequence (DNA): TGTGCCAGTCAACAGGAATATAATTCACCCCTCCACTTT.

This rearrangement joins TRBV29-1 to TRBJ2-1; possible D gene TRBD2, 5 bases. This CDR3 is 15 amino acids long. The germline gives CDR1 SQVTM, CDR2 ANQGSEA. V lost 3 bases to trimming and J lost 6 bases, with 18 bases between them. CDR3 loop: CSVDSAAGLFNEQFF. The CDR3 nucleotides read TGCAGCGTTGATAGCGCGGCAGGTTTATTCAATGAGCAGTTCTTC.

The chain has TRBV2 and TRBJ2-7; D perhaps matches TRBD2 (5 bases). The CDR3 loop spans 15 amino acids. Germline V gene data show CDR1 as SNHLY and CDR2 as FYNNEI. Trimming took off 4 bases at V and 3 bases at J, with 16 bases between the two ends. The CDR3 nucleotides read TGTGCCAGCAGTGCTGTGACGGGATCCCTCTACGAGCAGTACTTC. Protein sequence: CASSAVTGSLYEQYF.

This chain joins TRBV6-5 and TRBJ1-2; D is uncertain. Per the germline V gene, CDR1 is MNHEY and CDR2 is SVGAGI. V dropped 7 bases and J dropped 4 bases, with 13 bases sitting between them. The CDR3 extends over 13 amino acids. The DNA for the CDR3 is TGTGCCAGCACCGACGGGAAGGGCTATGGCTACACCTTC. Encoded protein: CASTDGKGYGYTF.

The genes are TRBV18 and TRBJ2-1, with 8 nucleotides matching TRBD2. Germline V CDR1 and CDR2: KGHSH, LQKENI. After removal of 2 bases from V and 7 bases from J, the junction contained 10 bases not matched to a gene. The CDR3 spans 16 residues. CDR3 sequence reads: CASSPYQAGDRNEQFF. CDR3 DNA sequence: TGTGCCAGCTCACCATATCAAGCGGGAGATAGGAATGAGCAGTTCTTC.

The V gene is TRBV7-8, the J gene TRBJ1-1; no clear D. Germline V gene sequence: CDR1 SGHVS, CDR2 FQNEAQ. This CDR3 is built from 12 residues. Between the trimmed V and J ends, which lost 5 bases and 6 bases, there was a span of 10 bases. Here the CDR3 DNA reads TGTGCCAGCAGCCCCGGGAGGTCTGAAGCTTTCTTT. Residues: CASSPGRSEAFF.

The V and J genes are TRBV4-2 and TRBJ2-5; 7 positions match TRBD2. The V gene end was trimmed by 0 bases and the J gene end by 1 base; junction bases not matched to a gene: 2. The CDR3 consists of 15 residues. The germline V gene encodes CDR1 LGHNA and CDR2 YNFKEQ. The CDR3 spells CASSQEGTTQETQYF. The CDR3 DNA reads as TGTGCCAGCAGCCAAGAGGGGACTACCCAAGAGACCCAGTACTTC.

The chain joins TRBV2 to TRBJ1-5, with D possibly TRBD1 on 6 matching bases. Germline V gene lookup returns CDR1 SNHLY and CDR2 FYNNEI. V lost 8 bases to trimming and J lost 1 base, with 12 bases between them. The CDR3 sequence is 14 residues long. The CDR3 spells CASGLGQSNQPQHF. Here the CDR3 DNA reads TGTGCCAGCGGGCTCGGACAGAGCAATCAGCCCCAGCATTTT.

As regards this clone: Other DNA sequences in this sample translate to the same CDR3. The V call is TRBV27, the J call TRBJ2-7, with TRBD2 as a possible D gene (6 bases). The CDR3 sequence is 14 residues long. Trimming cost V 5 bases and J 3 bases, with 14 bases left between them. Germline V CDR1 and CDR2: MNHEY, SMNVEV (reference sequence). The CDR3 bases are TGTGCCAGCAGTCTGTCCGGGACTTTCTACGAGCAGTACTTC. It is translated as CASSLSGTFYEQYF.

The genes are TRBV7-9 and TRBJ2-7; TRBD2 matches at 7 bases. This CDR3 contains 15 residues. The ends lost 1 base at V and 3 bases at J; junction bases unmatched: 6. CDR1 and CDR2 (germline): SEHNR, FQNEAQ (reference sequence). The CDR3 nucleotides are TGTGCCAGCAGCTTAGATGGGCGGGAGCTCTACGAGCAGTACTTC. Its protein product is CASSLDGRELYEQYF. The full variable domain, in which reference TRBV7-9 and TRBJ2-7 provide the parts outside the CDR3, is DTGVSQNPRHKITKRGQNVTFRCDPISEHNRLYWYRQTLGQGPEFLTYFQNEAQLEKSRLLSDRFSAERPKGSFSTLEIQRTEQGDSAMYLCASSLDGRELYEQYFGPGTRLTVT.

The CDR3 nucleotides read TGTGCCAGCAGCGTAGAAGGGGGCCACCAAGAGACCCAGTACTTC. Translating gives CASSVEGGHQETQYF. The chain combines TRBV9 with TRBJ2-5, with 7 bases that match TRBD1. Trimming removed 0 bases from V and 0 bases from J; junction bases left unmatched: 2. This CDR3 has 15 residues. CDR1 is SGDLS and CDR2 is YYNGEE in the germline V gene.

J is TRBJ2-7 and V is TRBV14; 8 bases line up with TRBD1. V lost 2 bases to trimming and J lost 2 bases; unmatched junction nucleotides: 8. CDR1 and CDR2 (germline): SGHDN, FVKESK. The CDR3 spans 16 residues. The CDR3 DNA reads as TGTGCCAGCAGCCAAATCGGACAGGGTCCACCCTACGAGCAGTACTTC. This sequence encodes CASSQIGQGPPYEQYF.

This clone was observed once. The rearrangement joins TRBV12-3 or TRBV12-4 to TRBJ2-4, with 7 bases identical to TRBD2. CDR3 size: 13 residues. J lost 8 bases, V lost 6 bases, and 7 bases had no gene match. The CDR3 DNA reads TGTGCCAGCAGACCCGGACTAGTTTACATTCAGTACTTC. Translating it yields CASRPGLVYIQYF.

V is TRBV27 and J is TRBJ2-7; TRBD2 matches at 13 bases. V shed 2 bases, J shed 1 base, and the junction held 11 bases outside the gene matches. CDR1 and CDR2 from the germline V gene are MNHEY and SMNVEV (reference sequence). The CDR3 length is 19 residues. CDR3 amino acids: CASSLPPGLAGVGSYEQYF. The CDR3 nucleotides are TGTGCCAGCAGTTTACCCCCCGGACTAGCGGGAGTTGGGTCCTACGAGCAGTACTTC.

V is TRBV6-1 and J is TRBJ2-7; 9 bases line up with TRBD1. CDR1 is MNHNS and CDR2 is SASEGT in the germline V gene. CDR3 size: 15 residues. The V and J ends lost 0 bases and 3 bases, in that order; junction bases with no gene match: 3. The CDR3 DNA reads TGTGCCAGCAGTGAAGCAATGGACAGGGGCTACGAGCAGTACTTC. Translation gives CASSEAMDRGYEQYF.